The present TCR beta chain was sequenced within a study of shared clonotypes between healthy human individuals. Across the whole study: Per-donor plates numbered three CD4 naive, three CD4 memory, two CD8 naive and one CD8 memory.

Worth noting for this clone: No antigen is known for it. The sample carries other DNA sequences with the same CDR3.

Each sorted subset replicate got 200 ng genomic DNA, 30,000 or so genomes. Repertoires were generated with immunoSEQ multiplex PCR, while TCRdb's copy carries only in-frame clones and drops some. The data contain about 1 million clones, around four fifths of them seen just once; the ten biggest clones take up around 1.5%. Study results and limitations: Of the naive CD4 clonotypes, approximately 5% were shared across a few donors.

The CDR3 sequence is 12 residues long. Germline V gene lookup returns CDR1 SGHTA and CDR2 FQGNSA. The V and J ends lost 1 base and 4 bases respectively, with 3 bases between them. The chain combines TRBV7-2 with TRBJ2-3; D ambiguous. The source material was memory CD4+ T cells sorted from blood. Subset indicated: CD45RA-negative fraction. This TCR was sampled from a man aged 18 to 30 in good health. CDR3 residues: CASSLVPDTQYF. For the CDR3, the DNA is TGTGCCAGCAGCTTAGTCCCAGATACGCAGTATTTT.